The sequence of this T cell receptor (beta chain) was determined in a study of blood T cell repertoires in COVID-19. The overall study: The analysed material was cDNA or gDNA that came from T cells, B-cell-depleted T cells, or PBMCs.

CDR3 size: 14 residues. Germline V gene sequence: CDR1 KGHSH, CDR2 LQKENI. V lost 0 bases to trimming and J lost 5 bases, with 11 bases between them. Followed over time, Seattle patients had been enrolled while infection was active. Data came from immunoSEQ multiplex PCR; TCRdb stores just in-frame clones and leaves some out. This table holds about 360,000 clones, around 88% found once. This clonotype was obtained from a woman aged 55-70 years with COVID-19, enrolled during active disease. Sequencing input: peripheral blood. The chain uses TRBV18 and TRBJ2-7; a weak D match, TRBD1 (5 bases). The CDR3 nucleotides read TGTGCCAGCTCACCACCATGGCAGGGCGACGAGCAGTACTTC. Its protein product is CASSPPWQGDEQYF.